The subject of this entry is one T cell receptor beta chain. Its antigen remains unknown. The data derive from a study of T cell responses to AZD1222 COVID-19 vaccine. TCRdb keeps only in-frame clones here, not all; method: immunoSEQ multiplex PCR. The sample holds approximately 170,000 clones, approximately 89% seen once. Study-level points and caveats: Clonal diversity was possibly underestimated, and white British individuals and females predominated among donors. Of spike-specific TCRs, nearly half reportedly target regions left unmutated in variants. The study found Spike-specific TCR breadth and depth rose after two AZD1222 doses.

Germline V lookup: CDR1 SGHAT, CDR2 FQNNGV. Germline trimming cut 3 bases from V and 4 bases from J; bases unmatched to any gene: 5. This CDR3 has 18 residues. The sequencing here drew on peripheral blood, taken on day 0 of AZD1222 vaccination. The V call is TRBV11-2, the J call TRBJ2-2, with 16 bases lining up with TRBD2. The source of this sequence is an adult in good health. The CDR3 coding sequence is TGTGCCAGCAGCTTTGGCGGGACTAGCGGGAGGGGCACCGGGGAGCTGTTTTTT. It specifies CASSFGGTSGRGTGELFF.